Here is one T cell receptor beta chain with its context. The antigen is not known. The libraries were made with immunoSEQ v3. Produced via immunoSEQ multiplex PCR; TCRdb's table is partial and in-frame only. The sample consists of some 46,000 clones, about 80% of them appearing once. This entry belongs to a study of TIL therapy for anti-PD-1-resistant metastatic lung cancer. General study results and limits: TIL clonotype persistence in blood showed no apparent association with response.

Sample time point: pre-treatment sample, taken before nivolumab and TIL therapy. CDR3 length equals 15 residues. With V trimmed by 1 base and J by 4 bases, 2 bases remained unmatched. Germline V CDR1 and CDR2: SGHVS, FNYEAQ. The sequenced sample was blood, obtained at baseline. The sequence was collected from a man aged 65 to 79 with non-small cell lung cancer. The genes are TRBV7-6 and TRBJ1-2; TRBD1 aligns across 11 bases. This CDR3 is CASSLGGQGGYGYTF. The CDR3 bases are TGTGCCAGCAGCTTAGGGGGACAGGGGGGCTATGGCTACACCTTC.